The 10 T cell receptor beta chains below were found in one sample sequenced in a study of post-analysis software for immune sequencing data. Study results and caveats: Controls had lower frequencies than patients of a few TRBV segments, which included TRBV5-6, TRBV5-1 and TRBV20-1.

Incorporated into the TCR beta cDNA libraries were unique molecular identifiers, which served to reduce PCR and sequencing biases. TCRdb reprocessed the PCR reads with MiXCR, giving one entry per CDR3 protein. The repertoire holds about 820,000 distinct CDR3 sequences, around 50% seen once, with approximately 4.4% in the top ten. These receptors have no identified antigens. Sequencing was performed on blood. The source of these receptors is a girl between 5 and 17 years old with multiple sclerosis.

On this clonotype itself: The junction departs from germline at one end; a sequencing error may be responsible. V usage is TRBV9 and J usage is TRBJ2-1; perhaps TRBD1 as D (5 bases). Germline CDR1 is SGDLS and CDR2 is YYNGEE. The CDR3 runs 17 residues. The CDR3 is CANSVDLLGVSYNEQFF. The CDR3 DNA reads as TGTGCCAACAGCGTAGATCTGCTAGGGGTGTCCTACAATGAGCAGTTCTTC.

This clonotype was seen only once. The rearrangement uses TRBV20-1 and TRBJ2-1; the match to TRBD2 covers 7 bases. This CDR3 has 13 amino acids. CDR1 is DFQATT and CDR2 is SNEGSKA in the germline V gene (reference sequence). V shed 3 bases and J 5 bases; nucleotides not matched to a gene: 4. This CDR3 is CSASPTSNNEQFF. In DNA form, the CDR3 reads TGCAGTGCTAGCCCGACTAGCAACAATGAGCAGTTCTTC.

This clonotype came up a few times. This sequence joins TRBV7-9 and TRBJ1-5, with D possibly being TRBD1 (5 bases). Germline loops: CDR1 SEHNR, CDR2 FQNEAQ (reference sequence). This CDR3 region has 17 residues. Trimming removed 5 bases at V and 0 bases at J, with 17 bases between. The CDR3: CASSPGATDYSNQPQHF. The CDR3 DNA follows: TGTGCCAGCAGCCCCGGGGCCACAGACTATAGCAATCAGCCCCAGCATTTT.

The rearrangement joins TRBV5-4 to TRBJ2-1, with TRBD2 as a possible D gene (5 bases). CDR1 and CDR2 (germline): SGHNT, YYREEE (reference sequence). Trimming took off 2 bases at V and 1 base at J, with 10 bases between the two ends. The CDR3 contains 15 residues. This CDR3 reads CASSLDGMSYNEQFF. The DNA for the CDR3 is TGTGCCAGCAGCTTAGACGGGATGTCCTACAATGAGCAGTTCTTC.

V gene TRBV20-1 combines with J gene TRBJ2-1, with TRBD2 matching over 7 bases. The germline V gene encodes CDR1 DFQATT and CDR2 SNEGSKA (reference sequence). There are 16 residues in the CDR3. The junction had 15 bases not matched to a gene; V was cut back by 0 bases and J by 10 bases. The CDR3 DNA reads TGCAGTGCTAGAGATCGAGCGGGGCTACCGACCTACGAGCAGTTCTTC. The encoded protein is CSARDRAGLPTYEQFF.

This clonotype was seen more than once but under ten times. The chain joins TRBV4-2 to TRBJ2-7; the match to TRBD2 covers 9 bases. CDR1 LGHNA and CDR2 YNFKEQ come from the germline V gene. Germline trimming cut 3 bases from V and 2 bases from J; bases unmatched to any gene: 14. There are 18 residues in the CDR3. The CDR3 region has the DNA TGTGCCAGCAGCCAGGCGCAGATGCGGGAGGGAATCCCCTACGAGCAGTACTTC. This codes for CASSQAQMREGIPYEQYF.

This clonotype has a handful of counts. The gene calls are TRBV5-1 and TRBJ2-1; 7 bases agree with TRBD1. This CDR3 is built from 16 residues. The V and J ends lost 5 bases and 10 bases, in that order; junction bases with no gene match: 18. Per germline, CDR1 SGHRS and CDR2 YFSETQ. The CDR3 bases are TGCGCCAGCAGTTCGGGCTCGACAGGGCGCTCCTACGAGCAGTTCTTC. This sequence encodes CASSSGSTGRSYEQFF.

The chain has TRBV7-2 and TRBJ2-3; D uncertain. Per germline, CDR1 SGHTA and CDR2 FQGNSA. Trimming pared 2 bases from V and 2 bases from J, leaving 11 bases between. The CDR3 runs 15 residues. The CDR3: CASSLSEELTDTQYF. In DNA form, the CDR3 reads TGTGCCAGCAGCTTATCTGAGGAGCTCACAGATACGCAGTATTTT. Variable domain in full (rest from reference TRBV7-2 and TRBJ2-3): GAGVSQSPSNKVTEKGKDVELRCDPISGHTALYWYRQSLGQGLEFLIYFQGNSAPDKSGLPSDRFSAERTGGSVSTLTIQRTQQEDSAVYLCASSLSEELTDTQYFGPGTRLTVL.

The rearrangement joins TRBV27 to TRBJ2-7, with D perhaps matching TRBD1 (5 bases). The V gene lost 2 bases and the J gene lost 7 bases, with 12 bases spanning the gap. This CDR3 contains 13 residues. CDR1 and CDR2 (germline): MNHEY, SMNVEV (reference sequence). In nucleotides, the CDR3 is TGTGCCAGCAGTTTAGATGGGGCGCATGAGCAGTACTTC. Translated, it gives CASSLDGAHEQYF.

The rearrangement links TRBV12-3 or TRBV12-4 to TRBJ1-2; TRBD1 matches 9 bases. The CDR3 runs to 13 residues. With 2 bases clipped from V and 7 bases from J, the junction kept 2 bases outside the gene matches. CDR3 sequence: CASSLTGGGGYTF. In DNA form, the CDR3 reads TGTGCCAGCAGTTTAACAGGGGGCGGTGGCTACACCTTC.